What follows describes a single T cell receptor (beta chain). These data originate in a study of OX40 agonist ivuxolimab in advanced cancers. Trimming at V came to 0 bases and at J to 3 bases, leaving 1 base not matched to a gene. The germline V gene has CDR1 MNHNY and CDR2 SVGAGI (reference sequence). The CDR3 contains 15 residues. Repertoires were generated with immunoSEQ multiplex PCR, while TCRdb's copy carries only in-frame clones and drops some. The sample carries about 40,000 clones, around 84% recorded once. This receptor was taken from an adult with an advanced solid tumor such as melanoma, head and neck, liver or kidney cancer. This specimen was CD4+ or CD8+ T cells sorted from blood, taken in a trial of the OX40 agonist ivuxolimab. V usage is TRBV6-6 and J usage is TRBJ2-1; 8 bases map to TRBD2. CDR3 region: CASSYSGTSYNEQFF. The CDR3 DNA sequence: TGTGCCAGCAGTTACTCCGGGACTAGCTACAATGAGCAGTTCTTC.